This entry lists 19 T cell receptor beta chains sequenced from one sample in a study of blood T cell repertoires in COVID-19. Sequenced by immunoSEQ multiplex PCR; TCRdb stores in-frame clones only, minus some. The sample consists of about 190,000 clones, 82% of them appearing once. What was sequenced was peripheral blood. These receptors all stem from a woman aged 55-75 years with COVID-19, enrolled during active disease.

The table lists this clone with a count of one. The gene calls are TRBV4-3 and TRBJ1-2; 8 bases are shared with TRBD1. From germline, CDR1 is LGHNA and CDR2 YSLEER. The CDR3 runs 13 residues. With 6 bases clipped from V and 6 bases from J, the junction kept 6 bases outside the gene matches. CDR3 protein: CASRGTGTNGYTF. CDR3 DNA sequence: TGCGCCAGCAGAGGGACAGGTACGAATGGCTACACCTTC.

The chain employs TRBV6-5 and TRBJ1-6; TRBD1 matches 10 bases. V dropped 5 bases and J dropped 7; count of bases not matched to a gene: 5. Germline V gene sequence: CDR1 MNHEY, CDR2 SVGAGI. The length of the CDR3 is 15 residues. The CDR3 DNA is TGTGCCAGCAGTCACCTGGGACAGGGGAATTCACCCCTCCACTTT. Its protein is CASSHLGQGNSPLHF.

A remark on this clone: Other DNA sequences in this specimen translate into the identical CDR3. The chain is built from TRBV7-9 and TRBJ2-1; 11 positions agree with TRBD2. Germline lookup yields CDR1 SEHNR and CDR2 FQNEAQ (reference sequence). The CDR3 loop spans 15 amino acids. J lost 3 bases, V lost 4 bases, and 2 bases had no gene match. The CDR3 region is CASSSSGGSYNEQFF. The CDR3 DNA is TGTGCCAGCAGCTCTAGCGGGGGGAGCTACAATGAGCAGTTCTTC.

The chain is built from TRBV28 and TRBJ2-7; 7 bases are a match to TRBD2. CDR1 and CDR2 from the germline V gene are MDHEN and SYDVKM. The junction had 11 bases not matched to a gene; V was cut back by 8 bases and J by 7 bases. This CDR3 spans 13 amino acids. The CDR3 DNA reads TGTGCCAGCCTTGGGGGGGTGGCGGGGGAGCAGTACTTC. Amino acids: CASLGGVAGEQYF.

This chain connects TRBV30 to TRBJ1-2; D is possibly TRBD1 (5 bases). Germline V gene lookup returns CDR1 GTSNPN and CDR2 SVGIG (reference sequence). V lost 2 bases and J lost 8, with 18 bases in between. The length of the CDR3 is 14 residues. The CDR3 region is CAWSLPGGTGGYTF. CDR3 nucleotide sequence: TGTGCCTGGAGTCTCCCGGGGGGGACTGGAGGCTACACCTTC.

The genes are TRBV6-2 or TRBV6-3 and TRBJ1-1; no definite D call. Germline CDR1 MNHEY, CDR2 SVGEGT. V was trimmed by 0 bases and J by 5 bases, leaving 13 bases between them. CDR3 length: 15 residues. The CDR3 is CASSYSGPVATEAFF. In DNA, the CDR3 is TGTGCCAGCAGTTACTCGGGTCCGGTAGCTACTGAAGCTTTCTTT.

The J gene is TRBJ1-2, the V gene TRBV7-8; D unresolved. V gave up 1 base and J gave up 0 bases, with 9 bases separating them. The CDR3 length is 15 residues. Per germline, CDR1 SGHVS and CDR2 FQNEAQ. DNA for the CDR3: TGTGCCAGCAGCTTAGGAACGCGTACTAACTATGGCTACACCTTC. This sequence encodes CASSLGTRTNYGYTF.

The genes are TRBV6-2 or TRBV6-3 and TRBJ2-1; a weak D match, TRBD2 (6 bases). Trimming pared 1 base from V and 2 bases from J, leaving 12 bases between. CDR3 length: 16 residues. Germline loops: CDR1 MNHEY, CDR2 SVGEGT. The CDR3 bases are TGTGCCAGCAGTTACTTAGTCGGGGGAGCCTACAATGAGCAGTTCTTC. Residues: CASSYLVGGAYNEQFF.

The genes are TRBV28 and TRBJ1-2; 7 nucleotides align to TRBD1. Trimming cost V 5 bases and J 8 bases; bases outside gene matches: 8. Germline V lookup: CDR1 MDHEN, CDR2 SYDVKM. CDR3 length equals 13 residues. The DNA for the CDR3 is TGTGCCAGCAGTCCGTCCACAGGGGCCGGCTACACCTTC. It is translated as CASSPSTGAGYTF.

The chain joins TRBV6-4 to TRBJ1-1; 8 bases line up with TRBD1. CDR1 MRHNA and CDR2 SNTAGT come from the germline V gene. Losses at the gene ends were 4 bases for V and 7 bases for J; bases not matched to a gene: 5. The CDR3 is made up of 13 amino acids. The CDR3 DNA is TGTGCCAGCAGTGCGACAGGGGTAGGTGAAGCTTTCTTT. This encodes CASSATGVGEAFF.

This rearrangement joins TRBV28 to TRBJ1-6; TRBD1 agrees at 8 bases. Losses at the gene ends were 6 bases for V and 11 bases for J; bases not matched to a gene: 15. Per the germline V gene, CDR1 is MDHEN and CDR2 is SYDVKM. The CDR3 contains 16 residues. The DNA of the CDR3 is TGTGCCAGCAGAGTTCCCAGAACAGGGGGAGGGACACCCCTCCACTTT. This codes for CASRVPRTGGGTPLHF.

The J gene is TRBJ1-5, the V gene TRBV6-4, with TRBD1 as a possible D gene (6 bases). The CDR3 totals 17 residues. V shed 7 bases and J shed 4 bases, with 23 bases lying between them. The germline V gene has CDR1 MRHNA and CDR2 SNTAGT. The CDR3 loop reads CASTLPDRPTRNQPQHF. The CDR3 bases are TGTGCCAGCACCCTCCCCGACAGGCCTACACGGAATCAGCCCCAGCATTTT.

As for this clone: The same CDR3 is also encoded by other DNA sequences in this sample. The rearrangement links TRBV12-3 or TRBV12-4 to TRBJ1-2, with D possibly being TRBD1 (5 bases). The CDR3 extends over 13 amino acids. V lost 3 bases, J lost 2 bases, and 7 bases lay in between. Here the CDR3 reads CASSFTGNYGYTF. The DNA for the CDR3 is TGTGCCAGCAGTTTTACAGGAAACTATGGCTACACCTTC.

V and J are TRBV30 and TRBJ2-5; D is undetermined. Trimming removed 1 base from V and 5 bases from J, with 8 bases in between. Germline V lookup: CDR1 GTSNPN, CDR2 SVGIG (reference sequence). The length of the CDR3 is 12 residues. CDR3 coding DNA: TGTGCCTGGAGTGCGACTGGGGAGACCCAGTACTTC. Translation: CAWSATGETQYF.

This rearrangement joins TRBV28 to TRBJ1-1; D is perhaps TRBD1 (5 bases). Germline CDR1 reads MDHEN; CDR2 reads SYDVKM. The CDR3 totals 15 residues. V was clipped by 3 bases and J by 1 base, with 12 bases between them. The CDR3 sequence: CASSLYTGGNTEAFF. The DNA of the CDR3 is TGTGCCAGCAGTTTGTATACGGGGGGGAACACTGAAGCTTTCTTT.

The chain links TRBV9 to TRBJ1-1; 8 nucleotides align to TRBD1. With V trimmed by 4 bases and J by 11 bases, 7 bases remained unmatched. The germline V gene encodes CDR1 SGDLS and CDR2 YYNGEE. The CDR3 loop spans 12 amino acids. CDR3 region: CASSLQGGDAFF. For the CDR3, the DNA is TGTGCCAGCAGCTTACAGGGGGGTGATGCTTTCTTT.

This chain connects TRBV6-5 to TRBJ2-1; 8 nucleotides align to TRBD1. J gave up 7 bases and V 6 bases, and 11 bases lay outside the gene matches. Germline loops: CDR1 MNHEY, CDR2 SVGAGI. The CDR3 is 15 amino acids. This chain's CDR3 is CASSMGQALGNEQFF. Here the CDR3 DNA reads TGTGCCAGCAGCATGGGACAGGCCCTGGGAAATGAGCAGTTCTTC.

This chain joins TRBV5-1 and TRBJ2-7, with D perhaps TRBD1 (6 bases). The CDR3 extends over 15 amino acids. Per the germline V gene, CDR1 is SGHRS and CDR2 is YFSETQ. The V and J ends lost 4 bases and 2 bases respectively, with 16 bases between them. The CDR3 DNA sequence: TGCGCCAGCAGCCGGGACAAGGGGGAACCCTACGAGCAGTACTTC. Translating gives CASSRDKGEPYEQYF.

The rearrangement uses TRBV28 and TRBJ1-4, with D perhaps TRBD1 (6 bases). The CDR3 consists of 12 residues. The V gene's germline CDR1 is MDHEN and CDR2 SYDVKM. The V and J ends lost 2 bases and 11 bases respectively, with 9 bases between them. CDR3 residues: CASSLTGYKLFF. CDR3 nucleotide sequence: TGTGCCAGCAGTTTAACAGGGTACAAACTGTTTTTT.